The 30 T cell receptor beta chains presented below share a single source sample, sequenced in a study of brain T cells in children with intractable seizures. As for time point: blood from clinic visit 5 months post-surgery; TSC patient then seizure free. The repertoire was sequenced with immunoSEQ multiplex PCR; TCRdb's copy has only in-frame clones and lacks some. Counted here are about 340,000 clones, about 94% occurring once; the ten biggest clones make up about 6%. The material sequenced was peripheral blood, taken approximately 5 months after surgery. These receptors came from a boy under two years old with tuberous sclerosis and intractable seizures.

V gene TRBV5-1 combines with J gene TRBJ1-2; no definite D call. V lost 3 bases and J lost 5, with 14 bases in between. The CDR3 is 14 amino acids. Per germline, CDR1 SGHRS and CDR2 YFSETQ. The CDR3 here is CASSSRGEVYGYTF. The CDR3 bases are TGCGCCAGCAGCTCACGGGGAGAGGTTTATGGCTACACCTTC.

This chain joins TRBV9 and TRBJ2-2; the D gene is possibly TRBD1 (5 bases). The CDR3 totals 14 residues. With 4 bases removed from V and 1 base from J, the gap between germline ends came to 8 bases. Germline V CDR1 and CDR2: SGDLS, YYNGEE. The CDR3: CASSRTGNTGELFF. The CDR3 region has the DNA TGTGCCAGCAGCCGTACAGGGAACACCGGGGAGCTGTTTTTT. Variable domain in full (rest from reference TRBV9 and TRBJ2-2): DSGVTQTPKHLITATGQRVTLRCSPRSGDLSVYWYQQSLDQGLQFLIQYYNGEERAKGNILERFSAQQFPDLHSELNLSSLELGDSALYFCASSRTGNTGELFFGEGSRLTVL.

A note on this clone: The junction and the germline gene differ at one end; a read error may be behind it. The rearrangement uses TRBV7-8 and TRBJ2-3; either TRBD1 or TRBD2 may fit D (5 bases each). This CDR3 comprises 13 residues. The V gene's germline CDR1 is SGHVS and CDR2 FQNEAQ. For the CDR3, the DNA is TGTGCCAGCAGCTTAGGACTTCCCGGGACCCCGGATTTT. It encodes CASSLGLPGTPDF.

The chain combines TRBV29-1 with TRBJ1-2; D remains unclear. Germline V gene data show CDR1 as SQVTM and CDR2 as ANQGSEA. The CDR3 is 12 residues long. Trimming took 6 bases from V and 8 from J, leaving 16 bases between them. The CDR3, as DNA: TGCAGCGTCCCAACTCCGGTTTTGGGCTACACCTTC. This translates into CSVPTPVLGYTF.

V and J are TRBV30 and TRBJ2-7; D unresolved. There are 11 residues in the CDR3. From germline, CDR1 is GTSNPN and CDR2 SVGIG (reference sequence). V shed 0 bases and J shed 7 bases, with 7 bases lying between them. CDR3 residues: CAWSVLQEQYF. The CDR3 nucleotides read TGTGCCTGGAGTGTACTTCAAGAGCAGTACTTC.

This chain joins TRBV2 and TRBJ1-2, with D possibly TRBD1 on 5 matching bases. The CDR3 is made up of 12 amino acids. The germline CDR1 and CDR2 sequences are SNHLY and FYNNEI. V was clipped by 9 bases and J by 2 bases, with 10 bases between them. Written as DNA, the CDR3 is TGTGCCAGGACTCAGGGAAACTATGGCTACACCTTC. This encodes CARTQGNYGYTF. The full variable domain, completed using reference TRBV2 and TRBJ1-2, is EPEVTQTPSHQVTQMGQEVILRCVPISNHLYFYWYRQILGQKVEFLVSFYNNEISEKSEIFDDQFSVERPDGSNFTLKIRSTKLEDSAMYFCARTQGNYGYTFGSGTRLTVV.

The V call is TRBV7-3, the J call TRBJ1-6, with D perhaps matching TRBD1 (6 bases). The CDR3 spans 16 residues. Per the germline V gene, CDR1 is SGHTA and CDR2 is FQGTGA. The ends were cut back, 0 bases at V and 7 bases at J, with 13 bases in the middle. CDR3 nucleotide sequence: TGTGCCAGCAGCTTAACTGGGCGTCAGGGGAATTCACCCCTCCACTTT. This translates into CASSLTGRQGNSPLHF.

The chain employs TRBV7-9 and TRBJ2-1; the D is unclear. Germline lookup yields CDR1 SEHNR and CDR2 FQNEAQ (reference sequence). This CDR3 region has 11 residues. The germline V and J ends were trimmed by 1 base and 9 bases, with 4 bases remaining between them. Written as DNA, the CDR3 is TGTGCCAGCAGCTTAGTGGGTGAGCAGTTCTTC. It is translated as CASSLVGEQFF.

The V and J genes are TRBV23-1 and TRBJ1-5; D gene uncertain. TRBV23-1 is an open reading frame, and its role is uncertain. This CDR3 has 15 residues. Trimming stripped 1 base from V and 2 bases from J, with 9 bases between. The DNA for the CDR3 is TGCGCCAGCAGTCAATGGTGGGCAGGCAATCAGCCCCAGCATTTT. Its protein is CASSQWWAGNQPQHF.

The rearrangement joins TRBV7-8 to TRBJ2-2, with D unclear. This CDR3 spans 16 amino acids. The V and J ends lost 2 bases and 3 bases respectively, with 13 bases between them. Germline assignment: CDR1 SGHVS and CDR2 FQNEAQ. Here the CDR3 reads CASSLWRTMDTGELFF. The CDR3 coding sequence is TGTGCCAGCAGCTTATGGCGGACCATGGACACCGGGGAGCTGTTTTTT.

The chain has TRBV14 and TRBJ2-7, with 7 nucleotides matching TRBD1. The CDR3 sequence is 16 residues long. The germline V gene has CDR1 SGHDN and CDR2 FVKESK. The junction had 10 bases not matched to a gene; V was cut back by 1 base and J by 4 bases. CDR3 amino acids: CASSQGRQGVWYEQYF. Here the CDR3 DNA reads TGTGCCAGCAGCCAAGGGCGGCAGGGGGTTTGGTACGAGCAGTACTTC. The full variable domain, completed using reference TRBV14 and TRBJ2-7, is EAGVTQFPSHSVIEKGQTVTLRCDPISGHDNLYWYRRVMGKEIKFLLHFVKESKQDESGMPNNRFLAERTGGTYSTLKVQPAELEDSGVYFCASSQGRQGVWYEQYFGPGTRLTVT.

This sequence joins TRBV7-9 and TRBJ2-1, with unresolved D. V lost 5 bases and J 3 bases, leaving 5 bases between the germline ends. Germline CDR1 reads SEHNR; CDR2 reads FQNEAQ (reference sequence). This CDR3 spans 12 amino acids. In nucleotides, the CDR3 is TGTGCCAGCAGCGGACGCTACAATGAGCAGTTCTTC. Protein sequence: CASSGRYNEQFF.

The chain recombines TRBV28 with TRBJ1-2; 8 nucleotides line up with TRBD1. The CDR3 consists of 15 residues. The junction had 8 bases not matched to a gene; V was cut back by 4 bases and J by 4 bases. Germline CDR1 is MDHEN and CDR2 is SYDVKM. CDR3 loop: CASSSGGTGLYGYTF. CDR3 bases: TGTGCCAGCAGTTCGGGCGGGACAGGCCTCTATGGCTACACCTTC.

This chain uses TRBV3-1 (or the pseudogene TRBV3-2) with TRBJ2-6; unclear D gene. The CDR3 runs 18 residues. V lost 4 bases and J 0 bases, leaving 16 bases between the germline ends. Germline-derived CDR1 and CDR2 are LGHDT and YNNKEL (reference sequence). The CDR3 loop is CASSPLPGPSSGANVLTF. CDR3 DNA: TGTGCCAGCAGCCCTCTCCCAGGACCGTCCTCTGGGGCCAACGTCCTGACTTTC.

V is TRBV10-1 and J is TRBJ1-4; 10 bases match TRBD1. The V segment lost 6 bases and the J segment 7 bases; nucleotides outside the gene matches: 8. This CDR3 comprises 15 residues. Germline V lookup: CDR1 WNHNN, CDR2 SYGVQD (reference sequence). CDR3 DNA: TGCGCCAGCAGGCCAGACAGGGGGCGCAGTGAAAAACTGTTTTTT. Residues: CASRPDRGRSEKLFF.

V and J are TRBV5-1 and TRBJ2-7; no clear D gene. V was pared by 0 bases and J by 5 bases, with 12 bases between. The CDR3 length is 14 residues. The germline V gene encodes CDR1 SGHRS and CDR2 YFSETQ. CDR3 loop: CASSLGGPGDEQYF. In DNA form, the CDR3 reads TGCGCCAGCAGCTTGGGAGGCCCTGGGGACGAGCAGTACTTC.

The chain's CDR3 is CASSAGRAGSPLHF. The CDR3 DNA reads as TGTGCCAGTAGTGCGGGACGGGCCGGGTCACCCCTCCACTTT. V gene TRBV19 combines with J gene TRBJ1-6; D perhaps matches TRBD1 (5 bases). The V end was cut by 5 bases, the J end by 10 bases, with 15 bases between. The germline V gene encodes CDR1 LNHDA and CDR2 SQIVND (reference sequence). The length of the CDR3 is 14 residues.

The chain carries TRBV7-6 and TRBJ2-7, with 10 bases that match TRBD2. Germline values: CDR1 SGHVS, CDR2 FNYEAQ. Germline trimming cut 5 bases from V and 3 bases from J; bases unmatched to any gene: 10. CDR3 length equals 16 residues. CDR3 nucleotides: TGTGCCAGCAGCCCACAGGAGCGGGGGGGCGACTACGAGCAGTACTTC. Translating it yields CASSPQERGGDYEQYF.

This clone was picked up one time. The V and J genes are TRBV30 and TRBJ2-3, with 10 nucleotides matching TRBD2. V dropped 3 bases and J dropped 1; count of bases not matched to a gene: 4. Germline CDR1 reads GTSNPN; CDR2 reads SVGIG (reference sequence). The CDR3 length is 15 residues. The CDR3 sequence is CAWSAGTSGTDTQYF. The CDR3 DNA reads TGTGCCTGGAGCGCCGGGACTAGCGGCACAGATACGCAGTATTTT.

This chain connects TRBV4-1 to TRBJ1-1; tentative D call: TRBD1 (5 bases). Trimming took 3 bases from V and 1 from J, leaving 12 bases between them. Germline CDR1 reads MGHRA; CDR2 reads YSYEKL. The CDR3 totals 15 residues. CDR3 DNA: TGCGCCAGCAGCCACGGAGACAGACGGAACACTGAAGCTTTCTTT. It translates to CASSHGDRRNTEAFF.

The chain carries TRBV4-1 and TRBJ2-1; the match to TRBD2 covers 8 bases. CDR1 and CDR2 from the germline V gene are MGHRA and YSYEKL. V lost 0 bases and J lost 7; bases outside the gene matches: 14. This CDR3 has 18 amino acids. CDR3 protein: CASSQDPLGSGASNEQFF. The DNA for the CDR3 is TGCGCCAGCAGCCAAGACCCCCTAGGTAGCGGGGCCTCGAATGAGCAGTTCTTC.

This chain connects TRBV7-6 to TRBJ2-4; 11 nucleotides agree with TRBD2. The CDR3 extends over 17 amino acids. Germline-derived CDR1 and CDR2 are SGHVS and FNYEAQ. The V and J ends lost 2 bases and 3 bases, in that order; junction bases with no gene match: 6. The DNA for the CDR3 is TGTGCCAGCAGCTTATTCCCCGGGACTAGCGGCAAAAACATTCAGTACTTC. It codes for CASSLFPGTSGKNIQYF.

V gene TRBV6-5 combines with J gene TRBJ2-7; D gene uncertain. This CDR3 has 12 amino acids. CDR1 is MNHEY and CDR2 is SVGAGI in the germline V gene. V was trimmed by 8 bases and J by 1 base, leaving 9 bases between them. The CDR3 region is CASEGRSYEQYF. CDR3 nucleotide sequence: TGTGCCAGCGAAGGACGTTCCTACGAGCAGTACTTC.

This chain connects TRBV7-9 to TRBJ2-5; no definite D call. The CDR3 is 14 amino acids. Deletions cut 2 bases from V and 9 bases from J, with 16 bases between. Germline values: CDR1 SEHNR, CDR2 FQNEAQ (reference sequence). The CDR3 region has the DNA TGTGCCAGCAGCTTACCAACGGCGAACGCTCCCCAGTACTTC. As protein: CASSLPTANAPQYF.

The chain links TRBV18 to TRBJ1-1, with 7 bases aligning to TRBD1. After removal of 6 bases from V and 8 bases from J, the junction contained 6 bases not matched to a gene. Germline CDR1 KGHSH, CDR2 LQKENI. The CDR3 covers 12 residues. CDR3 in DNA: TGTGCCAGCTCCCAGGACAGGCAAGAAGCTTTCTTT. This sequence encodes CASSQDRQEAFF. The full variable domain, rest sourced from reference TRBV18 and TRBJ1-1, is NAGVMQNPRHLVRRRGQEARLRCSPMKGHSHVYWYRQLPEEGLKFMVYLQKENIIDESGMPKERFSAEFPKEGPSILRIQQVVRGDSAAYFCASSQDRQEAFFGQGTRLTVV.

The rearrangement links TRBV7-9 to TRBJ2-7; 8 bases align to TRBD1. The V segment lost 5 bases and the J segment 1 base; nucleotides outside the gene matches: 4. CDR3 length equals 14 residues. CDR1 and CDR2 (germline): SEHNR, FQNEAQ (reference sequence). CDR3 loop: CASSPTGDSYEQYF. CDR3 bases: TGTGCCAGCAGCCCGACAGGGGATTCCTACGAGCAGTACTTC.

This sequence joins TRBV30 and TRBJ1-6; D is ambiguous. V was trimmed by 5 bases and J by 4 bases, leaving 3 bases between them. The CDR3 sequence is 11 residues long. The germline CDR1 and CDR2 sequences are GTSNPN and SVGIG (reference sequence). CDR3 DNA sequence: TGTGCCTGGTCTTATAATTCACCCCTCCACTTT. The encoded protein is CAWSYNSPLHF.

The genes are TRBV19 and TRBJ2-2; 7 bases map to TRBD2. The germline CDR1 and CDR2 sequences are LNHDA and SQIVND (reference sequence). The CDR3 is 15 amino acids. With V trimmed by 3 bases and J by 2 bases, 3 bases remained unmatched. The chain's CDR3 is CASSIAGVNTGELFF. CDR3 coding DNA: TGTGCCAGTAGTATTGCGGGAGTCAACACCGGGGAGCTGTTTTTT.

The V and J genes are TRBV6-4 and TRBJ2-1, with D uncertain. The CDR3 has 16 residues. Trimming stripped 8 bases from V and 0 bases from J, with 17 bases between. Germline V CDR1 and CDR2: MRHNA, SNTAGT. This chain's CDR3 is CASQRRTRSSYNEQFF. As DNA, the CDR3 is TGTGCCAGCCAACGAAGGACCCGAAGCTCCTACAATGAGCAGTTCTTC.

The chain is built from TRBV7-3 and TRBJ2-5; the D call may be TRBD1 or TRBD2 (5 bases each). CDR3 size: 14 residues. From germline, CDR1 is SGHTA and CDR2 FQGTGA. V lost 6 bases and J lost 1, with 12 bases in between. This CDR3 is CASRKPGPQETQYF. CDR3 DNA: TGTGCCAGCAGGAAACCGGGACCCCAAGAGACCCAGTACTTC. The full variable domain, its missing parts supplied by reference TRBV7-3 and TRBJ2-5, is GAGVSQTPSNKVTEKGKYVELRCDPISGHTALYWYRQSLGQGPEFLIYFQGTGAADDSGLPNDRFFAVRPEGSVSTLKIQRTERGDSAVYLCASRKPGPQETQYFGPGTRLLVL.